This T cell receptor beta chain was retrieved from a study of CD8+ T cells in alopecia areata (dated by TCRdb to 2016 to 2018). Looking at the study overall: Treated patients were enrolled in an open-label pilot trial of oral tofacitinib at 5 to 10 mg twice daily for moderate-to-severe alopecia areata. Scalp clonality was compared among normal scalp (n=4), patchy alopecia areata scalp (n=8), and alopecia totalis/universalis scalp (n=8). Tofacitinib-treated patients had biopsies at baseline and at 4 and 24 weeks of treatment, with a later scalp biopsy in several patients. To study T cell clonal expansion in alopecia areata, the researchers applied high-throughput TCRbeta sequencing to both the C3H/HeJ mouse model and human patients. immunoSEQ multiplex PCR using 35 Vbeta forward primers and 13 Jbeta reverse primers was used to amplify TCRbeta CDR3 regions. The SALT score, which quantifies the percentage of affected scalp surface area, was used to measure disease severity in treated patients. Human TCRbeta sequencing covered scalp tissue and sorted CD4+ and CD8+ peripheral blood T cells from patchy and totalis/universalis alopecia areata patients and healthy controls. RNA came from the PAXgene miRNA kit for fixed scalp, the miRNeasy kit for PBMCs, and the RNeasy kit for mouse skin. Patients received tofacitinib for 6 to 18 months and were then followed off drug for 6 months to check for delayed response and recurrence. The study at large found these results: Tofacitinib significantly lowered scalp clonality and the number of expanded CD8+ clones among the top 100 scalp clones. Shared TCR sequences between patients were less evident than in mice, which may be partly attributable to HLA diversity in the patient population. Resident alphabeta T cells in normal human skin are also sequenced, complicating scalp TCR repertoire analysis, unlike mouse skin dominated by gammadelta T cells. Compared with normal scalp, lesional scalp, particularly in alopecia totalis/universalis, had higher clonality and more expanded CD8+ clones, which suggests antigenic drive. The treated cohort was small, with a single nonresponder, so links between baseline CD8+ expansion and response need larger studies. During tofacitinib treatment, many expanded lesional clones stuck around in both scalp and blood, and this persistence may partly explain why relapse happens after treatment is stopped.

Sample treatment or condition, as interpreted from the label and publication: oral pan-JAK inhibitor, 5-10 mg twice daily. Lesional scalp punch biopsies and peripheral blood were obtained from alopecia areata patients. After PBMCs were isolated by density centrifugation and stained for CD3, CD4 and CD8, a FACSAria was used to sort CD4+ and CD8+ T cells. The method was the immunoSEQ multiplex PCR assay. For TCR sequencing, RNA was extracted from every sample and reverse transcribed into cDNA to serve as template. First-strand cDNA was synthesized with SuperScript III using a 2:1 mix of oligo-dT and random hexamers. A synthetic immune receptor repertoire was used to gauge amplification bias, and whatever bias remained was removed computationally. The study's processing was this. Raw reads were preprocessed for error removal, and CDR3 was defined according to IMGT conventions as running from the conserved cysteine to phenylalanine. Clonality was computed by normalizing Shannon entropy by log2 of the number of productive unique TCRs and subtracting the result from 1. Scalp TCRbeta sequences were cross-referenced with sorted blood CD4 and CD8 repertoires so that the CD4 or CD8 identity of scalp clones could be inferred. TCRdb holds this immuneACCESS table with in-frame rearrangements only. Some clones are missing; in checked studies, unresolved V genes explain under half, and the rest has no known cause. The DNA gave D and trimming, while V, J and clone size come from that table. The sample profile shows 87,000 or so clones; about 71% of them were found once. The top ten clonotypes cover roughly 17% of the sample.

The CDR3 goes from the cysteine to the phenylalanine over 14 residues. The entry retains the CDR3 DNA only, 42 bases that are in frame from base 1. CDR1 and CDR2 are read off the germline V gene (reference sequence) as LNHDA and SQIVND. Trimmed from V: 6 bases; trimmed from J: 4 bases; junction bases lacking a gene match: 6. As regards this clone: Its antigen is still unknown. No qualities accompany the bases; no much larger clone lies one base away. Other nucleotide sequences from this sample produce the same CDR3.

The V gene is TRBV19 and the J gene is TRBJ2-7, and 10 junctional nucleotides match TRBD1. The receptor comes from a human donor with alopecia areata. The source was CD8+ T cells sorted from blood, collected between weeks 44 and 45, from a patient treated with tofacitinib. The DNA sequence is as follows: TGTGCCAGTAGCCCTGGGACAGGGGCGTACGAGCAGTACTTC. Its protein is CASSPGTGAYEQYF.